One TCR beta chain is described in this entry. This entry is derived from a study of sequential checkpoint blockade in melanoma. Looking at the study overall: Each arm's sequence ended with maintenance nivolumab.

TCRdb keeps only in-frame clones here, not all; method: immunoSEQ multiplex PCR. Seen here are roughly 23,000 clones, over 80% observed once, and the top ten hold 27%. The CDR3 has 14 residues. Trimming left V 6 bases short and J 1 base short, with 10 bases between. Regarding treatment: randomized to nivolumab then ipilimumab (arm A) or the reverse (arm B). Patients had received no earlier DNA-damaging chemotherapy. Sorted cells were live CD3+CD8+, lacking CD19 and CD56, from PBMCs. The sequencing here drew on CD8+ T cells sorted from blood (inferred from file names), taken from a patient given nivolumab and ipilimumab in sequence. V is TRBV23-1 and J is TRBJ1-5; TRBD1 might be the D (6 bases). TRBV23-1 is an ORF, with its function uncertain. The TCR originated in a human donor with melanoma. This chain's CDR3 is CASRGTRSNQPQHF. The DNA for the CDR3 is TGCGCCAGCAGGGGGACAAGGAGCAATCAGCCCCAGCATTTT.